The clone carrying this T cell receptor (beta chain) came up many times. Its antigen is as yet unknown. TCR beta CDR3 regions were amplified from RNA transcripts. The HTBI primer set served for first-round RT-PCR of the TCR CDR3. TCRdb re-analysed the multiplex PCR reads in MiXCR, keeping a single row per CDR3 protein. This sample has roughly 170,000 distinct CDR3 sequences; about 9.4% occur once, and the top ten carry approximately 24%. The study collected blood at first hyperthyroidism diagnosis, before any ophthalmopathy symptoms arose. This entry comes from a study of T cells in Graves' hyperthyroidism and ophthalmopathy. Broader study findings: The model anticipated ophthalmopathy a median around 6 months pre-onset.

The receptor comes from a woman under 30 with Graves' hyperthyroidism that later progressed to Graves' ophthalmopathy. The sequenced sample consisted of blood.

The DNA of the CDR3 is TGTGCCAGCAGAAAGAGGCCCGAGACAGTCCACTACAATGAGCAGTTCTTC. Its translation is CASRKRPETVHYNEQFF. V is TRBV12-3 or TRBV12-4 and J is TRBJ2-1, with D perhaps TRBD1 (5 bases). The CDR3 runs 17 residues. The V gene lost 6 bases and the J gene lost 3 bases, with 21 bases spanning the gap.